Presented here are 11 T cell receptor beta chains from one specimen sequenced in a study of identical twins. MiXCR, run by TCRdb on the 5' RACE reads, gives a single entry per CDR3 protein. The table includes roughly 240,000 distinct CDR3 sequences, around 7.6% detected once. These records were also assigned to another study, of yellow fever vaccine responses in identical twins.

The sample was CD8+ T cells sorted from blood. Source of these receptors: a woman aged 18 to 35 in good health.

The table lists this clonotype with many counts. V gene TRBV9 combines with J gene TRBJ1-1, with D perhaps TRBD1 (6 bases). Germline CDR1 reads SGDLS; CDR2 reads YYNGEE. CDR3 size: 14 residues. The germline V and J ends were trimmed by 0 bases and 1 base, with 7 bases remaining between them. The CDR3 DNA reads as TGTGCCAGCAGCGTAGAACAGGGGAACACTGAAGCTTTCTTT. It yields the protein CASSVEQGNTEAFF.

CDR3 sequence: CASSSAAPETQYF. Here the CDR3 DNA reads TGTGCCAGCAGTTCTGCAGCGCCTGAGACCCAGTACTTC. The rearrangement uses TRBV12-3 or TRBV12-4 and TRBJ2-5, with D unclear. The CDR3 totals 13 residues. The V gene lost 4 bases and the J gene lost 5 bases, with 11 bases spanning the gap.

The chain joins TRBV7-9 to TRBJ2-1; the D call may be TRBD1 or TRBD2 (5 bases each). The CDR3 runs to 15 residues. Germline V gene sequence: CDR1 SEHNR, CDR2 FQNEAQ (reference sequence). Trimming stripped 5 bases from V and 4 bases from J, with 15 bases between. The DNA of the CDR3 is TGTGCCAGCAGCCCCATCGGGGACCGGTACAATGAGCAGTTCTTC. It is translated as CASSPIGDRYNEQFF.

This clonotype was observed at least ten times. V is TRBV29-1 and J is TRBJ2-7, with TRBD2 matching 9 bases. Germline CDR1 is SQVTM and CDR2 is ANQGSEA. This CDR3 spans 13 amino acids. After removal of 3 bases from V and 2 bases from J, the junction contained 2 bases not matched to a gene. In DNA form, the CDR3 reads TGCAGCGTTGAGCGGGAGGGCCCCTACGAGCAGTACTTC. This sequence encodes CSVEREGPYEQYF.

The chain uses TRBV24-1 and TRBJ1-2; 8 nucleotides agree with TRBD1. Germline V gene lookup returns CDR1 KGHDR and CDR2 SFDVKD. The CDR3 consists of 15 residues. With V trimmed by 3 bases and J by 6 bases, 8 bases remained unmatched. This chain's CDR3 is CATSDPWTGTDGYTF. The DNA of the CDR3 is TGTGCCACCAGTGATCCTTGGACAGGGACTGATGGCTACACCTTC.

There are many counts of this clonotype. The chain joins TRBV10-2 to TRBJ2-1; D might be TRBD1 (6 bases). Germline V gene data show CDR1 as WSHSY and CDR2 as SAAADI. Between the trimmed V and J ends, which lost 0 bases and 7 bases, there was a span of 13 bases. This CDR3 has 15 amino acids. The CDR3 sequence: CASSESGALPNEQFF. The CDR3 DNA sequence: TGCGCCAGCAGTGAGTCGGGGGCCCTACCTAATGAGCAGTTCTTC.

This clonotype occurred a few times. J is TRBJ2-5 and V is TRBV14, with D unclear. CDR1 and CDR2 from the germline V gene are SGHDN and FVKESK. CDR3 length: 17 residues. V was clipped by 2 bases and J by 0 bases, with 16 bases between them. The CDR3 region has the DNA TGTGCCAGCAGCCAACGTTATGCTTGGGATTACCAAGAGACCCAGTACTTC. This codes for CASSQRYAWDYQETQYF.

In this sample, this clonotype turned up a few times. The chain carries TRBV5-5 and TRBJ2-5, with D perhaps TRBD2 (5 bases). CDR1 is SGHKS, CDR2 YYEKEE, per germline (reference sequence). This CDR3 spans 16 amino acids. V lost 0 bases to trimming and J lost 4 bases, with 16 bases between them. In DNA form, the CDR3 reads TGTGCCAGCAGCTTGGGACCGCATAACGGAGGAGAGACCCAGTACTTC. Residues: CASSLGPHNGGETQYF.

This clonotype showed up just once. The V call is TRBV5-1, the J call TRBJ2-1; 10 bases line up with TRBD2. V dropped 3 bases and J dropped 7; count of bases not matched to a gene: 7. The CDR3 has 15 residues. In germline, CDR1 is SGHRS, CDR2 YFSETQ. The CDR3 protein is CASSSSGGAGNEQFF. Here the CDR3 DNA reads TGCGCCAGCAGCTCCAGCGGGGGGGCGGGGAATGAGCAGTTCTTC. The full variable domain, rest sourced from reference TRBV5-1 and TRBJ2-1, is KAGVTQTPRYLIKTRGQQVTLSCSPISGHRSVSWYQQTPGQGLQFLFEYFSETQRNKGNFPGRFSGRQFSNSRSEMNVSTLELGDSALYLCASSSSGGAGNEQFFGPGTRLTVL.

This clonotype was observed many times. The rearrangement uses TRBV27 and TRBJ1-4; the D is unclear. Germline CDR1 MNHEY, CDR2 SMNVEV (reference sequence). The CDR3 covers 12 residues. V lost 6 bases, J lost 7 bases, and 9 bases lay in between. The CDR3 is CASRTLGEKLFF. In DNA form, the CDR3 reads TGTGCCAGCAGGACCCTAGGTGAAAAACTGTTTTTT.

This chain connects TRBV27 to TRBJ2-5; 9 bases are shared with TRBD2. There are 17 residues in the CDR3. J was trimmed by 1 base and V by 4 bases; bases with no gene match: 10. Per the germline V gene, CDR1 is MNHEY and CDR2 is SMNVEV (reference sequence). CDR3 in DNA: TGTGCCAGCAGTTGGAGTAGCGGGGGAGCCTTCCAAGAGACCCAGTACTTC. Its protein product is CASSWSSGGAFQETQYF.